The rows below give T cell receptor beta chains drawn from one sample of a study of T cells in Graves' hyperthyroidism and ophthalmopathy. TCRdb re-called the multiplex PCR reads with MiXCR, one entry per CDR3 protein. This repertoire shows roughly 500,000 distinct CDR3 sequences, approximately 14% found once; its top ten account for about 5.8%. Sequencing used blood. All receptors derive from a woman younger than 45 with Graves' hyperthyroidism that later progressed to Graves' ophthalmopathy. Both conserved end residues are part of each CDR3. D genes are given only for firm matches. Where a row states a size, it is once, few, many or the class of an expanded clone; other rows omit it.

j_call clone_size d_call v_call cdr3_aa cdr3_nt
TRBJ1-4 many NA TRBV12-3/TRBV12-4 CASTHRPTNEKLFF TGTGCCAGCACCCACAGACCAACTAATGAAAAACTGTTTTTT
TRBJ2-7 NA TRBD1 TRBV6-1 CASSNLRDRGEQYF TGTGCCAGCAGTAACCTACGGGACAGGGGCGAGCAGTACTTC
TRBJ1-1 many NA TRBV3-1 CASSLGAGEAFF TGTGCCAGCAGCCTGGGAGCGGGGGAAGCTTTCTTT
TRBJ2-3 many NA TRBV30 CALGRASRGDTQYF TGTGCCCTCGGAAGGGCTAGCCGCGGGGATACGCAGTATTTT
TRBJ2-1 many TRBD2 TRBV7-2 CASSYALAEGNEQFF TGTGCCAGCAGCTACGCACTAGCGGAAGGAAATGAGCAGTTCTTC
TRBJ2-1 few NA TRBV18 CASSPGAGAGNEQFF TGTGCCAGCTCACCTGGGGCAGGGGCTGGCAATGAGCAGTTCTTC
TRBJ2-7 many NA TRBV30 CAWRDDAYEQYF TGTGCCTGGAGGGACGACGCCTACGAGCAGTACTTC
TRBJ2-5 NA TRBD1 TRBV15 CATSGTGGYETQYF TGTGCCACCAGCGGGACAGGGGGCTACGAGACCCAGTACTTC
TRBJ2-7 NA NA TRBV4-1 CASSQDASAIPYEQYF TGCGCCAGCAGCCAAGATGCTTCAGCCATTCCGTACGAGCAGTACTTC
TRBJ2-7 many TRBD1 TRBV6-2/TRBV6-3 CASTPHWDSSYEQYF TGTGCCAGCACCCCCCACTGGGACAGCTCCTACGAGCAGTACTTC
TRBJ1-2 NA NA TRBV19 CASSIQGRGNYGYTF TGTGCCAGTAGTATACAGGGACGGGGGAACTATGGCTACACCTTC
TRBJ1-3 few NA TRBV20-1 CSATGRPGNTIYF TGCAGTGCAACAGGCCGCCCAGGAAACACCATATATTTT
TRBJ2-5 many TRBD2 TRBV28 CASRWGSGIETQYF TGTGCCAGCAGGTGGGGTAGCGGGATCGAGACCCAGTACTTC
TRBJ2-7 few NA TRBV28 CASTGGAAYEQYF TGTGCCAGCACCGGGGGCGCCGCCTACGAGCAGTACTTC
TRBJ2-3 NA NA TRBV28 CASSSPTTGEVVVSTDTQYF TGTGCCAGCAGTTCCCCAACGACCGGGGAGGTGGTGGTGAGCACAGATACGCAGTATTTT
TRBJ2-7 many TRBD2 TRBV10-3 CAISDPHGTSGNEQYF TGTGCCATCAGTGACCCACATGGGACTAGCGGCAACGAGCAGTACTTC
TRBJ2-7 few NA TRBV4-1 CASSQVNTFSSEQYF TGCGCCAGCAGCCAAGTGAATACCTTCTCATCCGAGCAGTACTTC
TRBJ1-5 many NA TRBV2 CASRTVSNQPQHF TGTGCCAGCCGGACGGTTAGCAATCAGCCCCAGCATTTT
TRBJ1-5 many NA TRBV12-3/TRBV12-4 CASSSGSKQPQHF TGTGCCAGCAGTAGTGGATCGAAGCAGCCCCAGCATTTT
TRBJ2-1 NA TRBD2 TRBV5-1 CASSPGPLAGGREQFF TGCGCCAGCAGCCCCGGCCCACTAGCGGGAGGGCGGGAGCAGTTCTTC
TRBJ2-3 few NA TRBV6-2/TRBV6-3 CASTPRAWTDTQYF TGTGCCAGCACCCCCAGGGCCTGGACAGATACGCAGTATTTT
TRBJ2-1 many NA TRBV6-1 CASSYSGAPGSEQFF TGTGCCAGCAGTTACAGCGGCGCCCCAGGGAGTGAGCAGTTCTTC
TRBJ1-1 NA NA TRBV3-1 CASSQEFGFWGTNTEAFF TGTGCCAGCAGCCAAGAGTTCGGCTTTTGGGGTACTAACACTGAAGCTTTCTTT
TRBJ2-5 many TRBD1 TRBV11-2 CASSLSPGQGYQETQYF TGTGCCAGCAGCTTGTCTCCGGGACAGGGGTACCAAGAGACCCAGTACTTC
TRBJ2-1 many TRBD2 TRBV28 CASGASGRGLSYNEQFF TGTGCCAGCGGAGCTAGCGGGAGGGGCCTTAGCTACAATGAGCAGTTCTTC
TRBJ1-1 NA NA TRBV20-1 CSARETSNTEAFF TGCAGTGCTAGAGAGACGTCCAACACTGAAGCTTTCTTT
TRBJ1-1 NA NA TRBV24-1 CATSYIHMGTEAFF TGTGCCACCAGCTACATCCACATGGGGACTGAAGCTTTCTTT
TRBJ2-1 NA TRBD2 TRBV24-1 CATSDLDIGGSSYNEQFF TGTGCCACCAGTGATTTGGATATTGGCGGGAGCTCCTACAATGAGCAGTTCTTC
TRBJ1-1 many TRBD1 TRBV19 CASSVGQPNTEAFF TGTGCCAGTAGTGTGGGACAGCCGAACACTGAAGCTTTCTTT
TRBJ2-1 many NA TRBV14 CASSLSMNEQFF TGTGCCAGCAGCCTCTCTATGAATGAGCAGTTCTTC
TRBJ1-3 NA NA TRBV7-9 CASSSAGTGNTIYF TGTGCCAGCAGCTCCGCGGGTACTGGAAACACCATATATTTT
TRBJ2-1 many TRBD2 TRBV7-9 CASSWLSGSSYNEQFF TGTGCCAGCAGCTGGCTGAGCGGGAGCTCCTACAATGAGCAGTTCTTC
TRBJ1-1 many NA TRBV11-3 CASSPRGEMRTEAFF TGTGCCAGCAGCCCTCGCGGGGAAATGAGGACTGAAGCTTTCTTT
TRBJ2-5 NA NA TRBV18 CASSEGASSGTQYF TGTGCCAGCTCAGAGGGAGCCTCCTCGGGGACCCAGTACTTC
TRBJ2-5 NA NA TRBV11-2 CASSIGGQVLQETQYF TGTGCCAGCAGTATCGGAGGGCAGGTTCTACAAGAGACCCAGTACTTC
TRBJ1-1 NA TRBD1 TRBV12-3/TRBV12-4 CASSPDRGHTEAFF TGTGCCAGCAGTCCGGACAGGGGACACACTGAAGCTTTCTTT
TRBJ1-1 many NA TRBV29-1 CSVEDRHSWDPLLNTEAFF TGCAGCGTTGAAGATAGGCACTCTTGGGACCCACTCTTGAACACTGAAGCTTTCTTT
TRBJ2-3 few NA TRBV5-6 CASSAKDGYF TGTGCCAGCAGCGCCAAGGACGGGTATTTT
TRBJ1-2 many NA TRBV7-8 CATRPQGRYGYTF TGTGCCACCAGACCACAGGGTCGGTATGGCTACACCTTC
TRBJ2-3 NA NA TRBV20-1 CSAVYGLGTSTDTQYF TGCAGTGCCGTATATGGGTTAGGCACTAGCACAGATACGCAGTATTTT
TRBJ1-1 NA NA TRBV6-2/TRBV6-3 CASSSGWEAFF TGTGCCAGCAGTTCTGGGTGGGAAGCTTTCTTT
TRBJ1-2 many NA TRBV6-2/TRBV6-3 CASSLGDANYGYTF TGTGCCAGCAGTTTAGGCGACGCGAACTATGGCTACACCTTC
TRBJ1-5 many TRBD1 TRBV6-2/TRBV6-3 CASSYIPGQGYQPQHF TGTGCCAGCAGTTACATACCGGGACAGGGGTATCAGCCCCAGCATTTT
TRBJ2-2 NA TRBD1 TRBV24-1 CATSDLGQGASGELFF TGTGCCACCAGTGATTTGGGACAGGGGGCCTCCGGGGAGCTGTTTTTT
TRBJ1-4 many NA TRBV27 CASSLLGNSNEKLFF TGTGCCAGCAGTTTATTAGGAAATTCTAATGAAAAACTGTTTTTT